Each of the 15 T cell receptor beta chains below was sequenced from the same sample in a study of T-cell memory formation after mild COVID-19 (dated by TCRdb to the early 2020s). Receptor libraries were prepared by 5' RACE. Sequencing was performed on an Illumina NovaSeq 6000. TCRdb reworked the public reads: Q25 trimming with fastp, MiXCR clone assembly, productive beta chains retained. Each CDR3 protein appears once, grouped with its most common genes and DNA. The sample records 380,000 or so distinct CDR3 sequences, 12% to 15% of which are singletons. About 20% of the sample is in the top ten clones. Source material: PBMCs or a T cell subset sorted from them (not recorded which). These receptors all stem from a man aged 18 to 29 who had mild COVID-19 (a few samples of this study predate the infection). The sample titles of this study are shuffled in the database, so cell type and time point are left out; the donor was told from shared clones.

The gene calls are TRBV5-1 and TRBJ2-3, with D possibly TRBD2 on 7 matching bases. The V end lost 6 bases, the J end lost 4 bases, and 18 bases lay between the germline ends. Germline V gene data show CDR1 as SGHRS and CDR2 as YFSETQ. The CDR3 has 15 amino acids. CDR3 nucleotides: TGCGCCAGCAACCCGAGAGGGGGGGGCGCAGATACGCAGTATTTT. This gives the protein CASNPRGGGADTQYF.

Note on this clonotype: A read error may account for a junction end that differs from germline. V usage is TRBV4-3 and J usage is TRBJ1-6; the D gene is possibly TRBD1 (5 bases). Germline V CDR1 and CDR2: LGHNA, YSLEER. CDR3 length: 15 amino acids. CDR3 DNA sequence: TGCGCCAGCAGCCAAGATCGGGGGGATCGGTCACCCATCCACTTT. Protein sequence: CASSQDRGDRSPIHF.

This rearrangement joins TRBV7-9 to TRBJ2-3; TRBD2 matches at 9 bases. J lost 1 base, V lost 3 bases, and 5 bases had no gene match. There are 16 residues in the CDR3. The germline V gene has CDR1 SEHNR and CDR2 FQNEAQ (reference sequence). CDR3: CASSLPTSGGTDTQYF. The CDR3 coding sequence is TGTGCCAGCAGCTTGCCGACTAGCGGAGGCACAGATACGCAGTATTTT.

To note about this clonotype: A read error may account for a junction end that differs from germline. The chain uses TRBV7-7 and TRBJ2-3; D remains unclear. Per the germline V gene, CDR1 is SSHAT and CDR2 is FNYEAQ (reference sequence). This CDR3 is built from 15 residues. This CDR3 reads CASSPRAANTDTQYF. Here the CDR3 DNA reads TGTGCTAGCAGCCCCCGAGCAGCCAACACAGATACGCAGTATTTT. The entire variable domain, with the rest obtained from reference TRBV7-7 and TRBJ2-3, is as follows: GAGVSQSPRYKVTKRGQDVTLRCDPISSHATLYWYQQALGQGPEFLTYFNYEAQPDKSGLPSDRFSAERPEGSISTLTIQRTEQRDSAMYRCASSPRAANTDTQYFGPGTRLTVL.

The sample holds many counts of this clonotype. The CDR3 here is CASSFATENQPQHF. The CDR3 nucleotides read TGTGCCAGCAGCTTCGCGACAGAAAATCAGCCCCAGCATTTT. The chain joins TRBV7-2 to TRBJ1-5; tentative D call: TRBD1 (5 bases). Germline CDR1 reads SGHTA; CDR2 reads FQGNSA. CDR3 length equals 14 residues. Trimming stripped 3 bases from V and 4 bases from J, with 10 bases between.

The rearrangement uses TRBV6-6 and TRBJ2-7, with unresolved D. The CDR3 covers 13 residues. Trimming removed 5 bases at V and 3 bases at J, with 11 bases between. Per the germline V gene, CDR1 is MNHNY and CDR2 is SVGAGI (reference sequence). The CDR3 DNA is TGTGCCAGCAGTCCGAACTTCGACTACGAGCAGTACTTC. Protein sequence: CASSPNFDYEQYF.

This clonotype was found many times. The chain links TRBV4-1 to TRBJ2-1, with D perhaps being TRBD1 or TRBD2 (5 bases each). The CDR3 runs 13 residues. The V end lost 4 bases, the J end lost 5 bases, and 9 bases lay between the germline ends. Germline V CDR1 and CDR2: MGHRA, YSYEKL. The CDR3 nucleotides are TGCGCCAGCAGCCGGGGACGGAACAATGAGCAGTTCTTC. Translation gives CASSRGRNNEQFF.

This clonotype was detected a few times. The gene calls are TRBV9 and TRBJ1-2; D is unresolved. CDR3 length: 16 residues. V lost 0 bases, J lost 7 bases, and 19 bases lay in between. Per germline, CDR1 SGDLS and CDR2 YYNGEE. CDR3 sequence (DNA): TGTGCCAGCAGCGTAGCTAGCGGCGCTGACGGGTTTGGCTACACCTTC. Its protein is CASSVASGADGFGYTF.

This clonotype was counted a few times. The chain is built from TRBV20-1 and TRBJ1-3; 7 nucleotides align to TRBD1. Germline V gene sequence: CDR1 DFQATT, CDR2 SNEGSKA (reference sequence). This CDR3 spans 14 amino acids. Trimming took 2 bases from V and 2 from J; bases not matched to a gene: 3. The CDR3 loop reads CSARRQGAGNTIYF. DNA for the CDR3: TGCAGTGCTAGACGACAGGGTGCTGGAAACACCATATATTTT.

This clonotype is a singleton in its sample. V usage is TRBV7-2 and J usage is TRBJ2-3, with 8 bases identical to TRBD2. With V trimmed by 11 bases and J by 2 bases, 6 bases remained unmatched. The CDR3 is made up of 13 amino acids. Germline CDR1 reads SGHTA; CDR2 reads FQGNSA. The DNA for the CDR3 is TGTGCCGCGGGGGGCCGTGTCACAGATACGCAGTATTTT. This translates into CAAGGRVTDTQYF.

This clonotype has more than one count but fewer than ten. The chain employs TRBV9 and TRBJ2-1; 9 bases are a match to TRBD2. Trimming took 3 bases from V and 4 from J; bases not matched to a gene: 11. CDR1 is SGDLS, CDR2 YYNGEE, per germline. This CDR3 has 17 amino acids. The DNA for the CDR3 is TGTGCCAGCAGCGCATCCGGCGGGAGGGGGCCTTACAATGAGCAGTTCTTC. Translated: CASSASGGRGPYNEQFF.

This clonotype was recorded many times. The V call is TRBV28, the J call TRBJ2-3; 7 bases align to TRBD2. The V gene's germline CDR1 is MDHEN and CDR2 SYDVKM. V shed 6 bases and J 3 bases; nucleotides not matched to a gene: 6. CDR3 length: 14 residues. The CDR3 spells CASSFLGGTDTQYF. In DNA form, the CDR3 reads TGTGCCAGCAGCTTCCTCGGGGGGACAGATACGCAGTATTTT.

Comment on this clonotype: The junction departs from the called germline gene at one end, perhaps through a read error. The chain is built from TRBV24-1 and TRBJ2-4; D is uncertain. Per germline, CDR1 KGHDR and CDR2 SFDVKD. The CDR3 sequence is 13 residues long. The CDR3 protein is CATSASAKNIQYF. Here the CDR3 DNA reads TGTGCAACCAGTGCGTCAGCCAAAAACATTCAGTACTTC.

This clonotype was seen at least ten times. V is TRBV6-5 and J is TRBJ2-5, with no clear D. The V end was cut by 0 bases, the J end by 1 base, with 12 bases between. The V gene's germline CDR1 is MNHEY and CDR2 SVGAGI. The CDR3 runs to 16 residues. CDR3 bases: TGTGCCAGCAGTTACTCGGCCAGCCTAGGCCAAGAGACCCAGTACTTC. As protein: CASSYSASLGQETQYF.

The table lists this clonotype with a few counts. The chain recombines TRBV11-2 with TRBJ2-2; TRBD2 agrees at 10 bases. The CDR3 is 17 residues long. The V gene's germline CDR1 is SGHAT and CDR2 FQNNGV. J lost 7 bases, V lost 1 base, and 9 bases had no gene match. This chain's CDR3 is CASSLASGGVRIGELFF. CDR3 coding DNA: TGTGCCAGCAGCTTAGCGAGCGGGGGGGTTCGAATCGGGGAGCTGTTTTTT.